This T cell receptor beta chain is drawn from a study of blood T cell repertoires in COVID-19. The CDR3 has 13 amino acids. The V and J ends lost 3 bases and 4 bases, in that order; junction bases with no gene match: 1. Produced via immunoSEQ multiplex PCR; TCRdb's table is partial and in-frame only. The sample has about 300,000 clones; approximately 88% are singletons. The sequencing input was peripheral blood. The source is a woman in her twenties or thirties who had recovered from COVID-19. The chain recombines TRBV12-3 or TRBV12-4 with TRBJ2-5; TRBD1 matches at 8 bases. The CDR3, as DNA: TGTGCCAGCAGTTTGGGACAGGCAGAGACCCAGTACTTC. Encoded protein: CASSLGQAETQYF.